These 25 T cell receptor beta chains share one sample of origin, sequenced in a study of graft-versus-host responses after intestinal transplantation. Libraries were prepared by immunoSEQ multiplex PCR; TCRdb keeps only in-frame clonotypes and omits some of them. The data contain 100,000 to 140,000 clones, roughly 87% of them seen just once; the ten biggest clones take up less than 0.85%. No antigen has been identified for these receptors. The sequenced sample was unstimulated CD4+ T cells sorted from spleen or lymph node cells, obtained before transplant. These receptors came from a human donor who was the organ donor for an intestinal transplant.

The J gene is TRBJ2-3, the V gene TRBV5-4, with 7 bases fitting TRBD2. The junction had 15 bases not matched to a gene; V was cut back by 8 bases and J by 0 bases. CDR1 and CDR2 from the germline V gene are SGHNT and YYREEE (reference sequence). This CDR3 region has 17 residues. The CDR3 DNA is TGTGCCAGTTATAGCGGGCGAGTTACTACTAGCACAGATACGCAGTATTTT. Translated, it gives CASYSGRVTTSTDTQYF.

The chain links TRBV18 to TRBJ2-5; 9 bases align to TRBD2. The CDR3 spans 18 residues. V lost 2 bases, J lost 3 bases, and 13 bases stayed unmatched. Germline lookup yields CDR1 KGHSH and CDR2 LQKENI. The CDR3 loop reads CASSPRISASGEKETQYF. For the CDR3, the DNA is TGTGCCAGCTCACCAAGGATCTCGGCTAGCGGGGAAAAAGAGACCCAGTACTTC.

This clone is a singleton in its sample. V gene TRBV6-1 combines with J gene TRBJ1-6, with TRBD1 identical over 7 bases. The CDR3 has 15 amino acids. Trimming took 6 bases from V and 1 from J; bases not matched to a gene: 3. The germline V gene encodes CDR1 MNHNS and CDR2 SASEGT. Here the CDR3 reads CASRTGKSYNSPLHF. The DNA for the CDR3 is TGTGCCAGCAGGACAGGGAAATCCTATAATTCACCCCTCCACTTT.

This clone appeared a few times. This chain links TRBV30 with TRBJ2-7; TRBD1 aligns across 9 bases. The CDR3 consists of 13 residues. Germline lookup yields CDR1 GTSNPN and CDR2 SVGIG (reference sequence). V lost 4 bases to trimming and J lost 5 bases; unmatched junction nucleotides: 6. CDR3 loop: CAWTGQGLHEQYF. The CDR3 DNA follows: TGTGCCTGGACGGGACAGGGTTTACACGAGCAGTACTTC.

This chain links TRBV2 with TRBJ2-5; D may be TRBD1 or TRBD2 (6 bases each). Trimming shortened V by 6 bases and J by 3 bases, and 17 bases separated the two germline ends. The germline V gene has CDR1 SNHLY and CDR2 FYNNEI. CDR3 length: 15 amino acids. In DNA, the CDR3 is TGTGCCAGCAGCAGGAGGGGGACCGAAAAAGAGACCCAGTACTTC. Translated, it gives CASSRRGTEKETQYF.

This chain links TRBV7-8 with TRBJ1-1; 7 bases are a match to TRBD1. CDR1 and CDR2 from the germline V gene are SGHVS and FQNEAQ. This CDR3 has 18 amino acids. Trimming at V came to 3 bases and at J to 6 bases, leaving 19 bases not matched to a gene. This CDR3 reads CASSFARLGQAPKAEAFF. DNA of the CDR3: TGTGCCAGCAGCTTCGCAAGATTAGGACAGGCTCCTAAGGCTGAAGCTTTCTTT. The whole variable domain, filled in from reference TRBV7-8 and TRBJ1-1, reads GAGVSQSPRYKVAKRGQDVALRCDPISGHVSLFWYQQALGQGPEFLTYFQNEAQLDKSGLPSDRFFAERPEGSVSTLKIQRTQQEDSAVYLCASSFARLGQAPKAEAFFGQGTRLTVV.

This clone appeared a single time. The genes are TRBV6-5 and TRBJ2-4; a possible D gene is TRBD1 (5 bases). CDR3 size: 15 residues. From germline, CDR1 is MNHEY and CDR2 SVGAGI. The ends were cut back, 6 bases at V and 0 bases at J, with 12 bases in the middle. The CDR3 sequence is CASRRTNLAKNIQYF. The CDR3, as DNA: TGTGCCAGCAGACGGACAAATTTAGCCAAAAACATTCAGTACTTC.

The chain has TRBV7-9 and TRBJ2-3; D might be TRBD2 (7 bases). The CDR3 runs to 18 residues. Trimming pared 7 bases from V and 5 bases from J, leaving 28 bases between. Per the germline V gene, CDR1 is SEHNR and CDR2 is FQNEAQ (reference sequence). CDR3 bases: TGTGCCAGCACCATGGGTCCGGGGGGCATCCCTAGGATAGATACGCAGTATTTT. Translation gives CASTMGPGGIPRIDTQYF. Variable domain in full (rest from reference TRBV7-9 and TRBJ2-3): DTGVSQNPRHKITKRGQNVTFRCDPISEHNRLYWYRQTLGQGPEFLTYFQNEAQLEKSRLLSDRFSAERPKGSFSTLEIQRTEQGDSAMYLCASTMGPGGIPRIDTQYFGPGTRLTVL.

This clone came up a few times. Mismatch with germline at one junction end may stem from a read error. This rearrangement joins TRBV2 to TRBJ1-4; D is unresolved. The CDR3 loop spans 12 amino acids. Germline lookup yields CDR1 SNHLY and CDR2 FYNNEI. CDR3 sequence reads: CASSVRAPWVLF. The CDR3 DNA reads as TGTGCCAGCAGTGTGAGGGCGCCCTGGGTACTTTTT.

The rearrangement joins TRBV5-5 to TRBJ2-3, with unresolved D. The CDR3 contains 14 residues. Trimming stripped 1 base from V and 0 bases from J, with 6 bases between. CDR1 and CDR2 from the germline V gene are SGHKS and YYEKEE (reference sequence). The CDR3 sequence is CASSLHGSTDTQYF. The DNA of the CDR3 is TGTGCCAGCAGCTTGCACGGGAGCACAGATACGCAGTATTTT.

This rearrangement joins TRBV18 to TRBJ2-7; D may be TRBD1 (6 bases). The V gene's germline CDR1 is KGHSH and CDR2 LQKENI. V gave up 2 bases and J gave up 4 bases, with 12 bases separating them. The CDR3 spans 14 residues. CDR3 DNA: TGTGCCAGCTCACCAACAGGCAGGGGTTACGAGCAGTACTTC. As protein: CASSPTGRGYEQYF.

The V call is TRBV6-5, the J call TRBJ1-5, with D possibly TRBD1 on 6 matching bases. Germline loops: CDR1 MNHEY, CDR2 SVGAGI. The ends were cut back, 0 bases at V and 9 bases at J, with 12 bases in the middle. The length of the CDR3 is 14 residues. CDR3 sequence (DNA): TGTGCCAGCAGTTACTCAACAGGGAGGAGGCCCCAGCATTTT. This translates into CASSYSTGRRPQHF.

The V call is TRBV2, the J call TRBJ1-6; D is ambiguous. Trimming took off 3 bases at V and 7 bases at J, with 10 bases between the two ends. CDR1 is SNHLY and CDR2 is FYNNEI in the germline V gene. The CDR3 covers 14 residues. The CDR3 DNA follows: TGTGCCAGCAGTGAGAGGGCCGTAAATTCACCCCTCCACTTT. This encodes CASSERAVNSPLHF.

This clone came up once. This chain connects TRBV7-2 to TRBJ2-7; TRBD1 aligns across 10 bases. Germline CDR1 and CDR2: SGHTA and FQGNSA. The length of the CDR3 is 15 residues. The junction had 6 bases not matched to a gene; V was cut back by 3 bases and J by 4 bases. The CDR3 is CASSFPGQGRYEQYF. The CDR3 DNA reads TGTGCCAGCAGCTTCCCGGGACAGGGGCGGTACGAGCAGTACTTC.

In this sample, this clone turned up a few times. The V gene is TRBV6-1, the J gene TRBJ2-5; 9 bases agree with TRBD2. In germline, CDR1 is MNHNS, CDR2 SASEGT. V was clipped by 6 bases and J by 4 bases; unmatched bases: 6. The CDR3 runs to 14 residues. CDR3 nucleotide sequence: TGTGCCAGCAGGCTAGCGGGGTTTACAGAGACCCAGTACTTC. It translates to CASRLAGFTETQYF.

V usage is TRBV9 and J usage is TRBJ2-3; D unresolved. Trimming pared 4 bases from V and 2 bases from J, leaving 5 bases between. Germline CDR1 is SGDLS and CDR2 is YYNGEE. This CDR3 is 12 amino acids long. CDR3: CASSTYTDTQYF. In nucleotides, the CDR3 is TGTGCCAGCAGCACCTACACAGATACGCAGTATTTT.

The CDR3, as DNA: TGTGCCAGCAAACGGACAGGGAACACCGGGGAGCTGTTTTTT. It codes for CASKRTGNTGELFF. The V call is TRBV2, the J call TRBJ2-2, with 7 positions matching TRBD1. Unmatched junction bases numbered 3, after V lost 7 bases and J lost 1 base. This CDR3 has 14 residues. Germline V gives CDR1 SNHLY, CDR2 FYNNEI.

This sequence joins TRBV19 and TRBJ1-1, with TRBD1 matching 8 bases. This CDR3 has 13 residues. Per germline, CDR1 LNHDA and CDR2 SQIVND (reference sequence). J lost 5 bases, V lost 5 bases, and 4 bases had no gene match. CDR3 in amino acids: CASSQGASTEAFF. CDR3 sequence (DNA): TGTGCCAGTAGTCAGGGGGCGAGTACTGAAGCTTTCTTT.

The rearrangement links TRBV18 to TRBJ2-3; 11 positions match TRBD2. Germline CDR1 and CDR2: KGHSH and LQKENI. V was clipped by 4 bases and J by 5 bases; unmatched bases: 11. This CDR3 is built from 17 residues. CDR3 in DNA: TGTGCCAGCTCACGAGCAGGAGGTGGACTAGCGGGAGATACGCAGTATTTT. Translated: CASSRAGGGLAGDTQYF.

This chain connects TRBV7-3 to TRBJ2-3, with D perhaps TRBD1 (5 bases). The CDR3 covers 13 residues. The germline V gene has CDR1 SGHTA and CDR2 FQGTGA. The ends were cut back, 5 bases at V and 4 bases at J, with 10 bases in the middle. This chain's CDR3 is CASSRQGADTQYF. CDR3 DNA sequence: TGTGCCAGCAGCAGGCAGGGTGCAGATACGCAGTATTTT.

V and J are TRBV18 and TRBJ2-1; 7 nucleotides agree with TRBD1. V dropped 0 bases and J dropped 4; count of bases not matched to a gene: 3. Germline assignment: CDR1 KGHSH and CDR2 LQKENI. The CDR3 is 15 amino acids. The CDR3 loop is CASSPPNRGYNEQFF. CDR3 bases: TGTGCCAGCTCACCACCGAACAGGGGATACAATGAGCAGTTCTTC.

The V call is TRBV11-1, the J call TRBJ2-7; 9 nucleotides align to TRBD1. V lost 5 bases and J lost 4; bases outside the gene matches: 3. The CDR3 covers 13 residues. Per germline, CDR1 SGHAT and CDR2 FQDESV (reference sequence). The CDR3 region is CASSRTGVYEQYF. In DNA, the CDR3 is TGTGCCAGCAGCCGGACAGGGGTGTACGAGCAGTACTTC.

This chain joins TRBV7-2 and TRBJ2-5; TRBD1 matches at 8 bases. The J segment lost 4 bases and the V segment lost 4 bases, leaving 2 bases of the junction unmatched. The CDR3 covers 13 residues. Germline V gene lookup returns CDR1 SGHTA and CDR2 FQGNSA. CDR3 residues: CASSSGQGETQYF. CDR3 DNA: TGTGCCAGCAGCTCCGGACAGGGAGAGACCCAGTACTTC.

The rearrangement joins TRBV29-1 to TRBJ1-2, with a weak D call TRBD1 (5 bases). The V gene lost 7 bases and the J gene lost 4 bases, with 13 bases spanning the gap. Germline-derived CDR1 and CDR2 are SQVTM and ANQGSEA. There are 12 residues in the CDR3. The CDR3 is CSEHAGGYGYTF. As DNA, the CDR3 is TGCAGCGAGCACGCGGGGGGCTATGGCTACACCTTC. Full variable domain (remainder filled in from reference TRBV29-1 and TRBJ1-2): SAVISQKPSRDICQRGTSLTIQCQVDSQVTMMFWYRQQPGQSLTLIATANQGSEATYESGFVIDKFPISRPNLTFSTLTVSNMSPEDSSIYLCSEHAGGYGYTFGSGTRLTVV.

The gene calls are TRBV11-2 and TRBJ2-6; D possibly corresponds to TRBD2 (5 bases). The germline V gene encodes CDR1 SGHAT and CDR2 FQNNGV. V lost 2 bases, J lost 2 bases, and 10 bases lay in between. The CDR3 spans 16 residues. The CDR3 reads CASSLHGGAGANVLTF. CDR3 nucleotide sequence: TGTGCCAGCAGCTTACATGGAGGCGCTGGGGCCAACGTCCTGACTTTC. Full variable domain (missing parts from reference TRBV11-2 and TRBJ2-6): EAGVAQSPRYKIIEKRQSVAFWCNPISGHATLYWYQQILGQGPKLLIQFQNNGVVDDSQLPKDRFSAERLKGVDSTLKIQPAKLEDSAVYLCASSLHGGAGANVLTFGAGSRLTVL.